Following are 21 T cell receptor beta chains from one sample sequenced in a study of cytomegalovirus exposure and HLA in healthy donors. With 60 Vbeta and 13 Jbeta primers, the PCR was carried out. The repertoire was sequenced with immunoSEQ multiplex PCR; TCRdb's copy has only in-frame clones and lacks some. Of approximately 120,000 clones listed, approximately 87% were seen once; the top ten hold approximately 20%. The sample taken for sequencing was PBMCs. Every receptor here comes from a man aged 18 to 35 in good health and CMV-seropositive.

V gene TRBV7-9 combines with J gene TRBJ2-2; no definite D call. Trimming left V 7 bases short and J 5 bases short, with 8 bases between. The CDR3 extends over 12 amino acids. Germline values: CDR1 SEHNR, CDR2 FQNEAQ (reference sequence). The CDR3 DNA follows: TGTGCCAGCACCCTTGCGACCGGGGAGCTGTTTTTT. It codes for CASTLATGELFF.

This clone is deemed medium-sized. This chain uses TRBV4-2 with TRBJ2-7; TRBD2 matches at 7 bases. V lost 1 base, J lost 3 bases, and 9 bases stayed unmatched. The CDR3 is 16 amino acids. Looked up from germline, CDR1 is LGHNA and CDR2 is YNFKEQ. The CDR3 spells CASSQVIEGGGYEQYF. The CDR3 coding sequence is TGTGCCAGCAGCCAAGTTATTGAGGGCGGGGGCTACGAGCAGTACTTC.

The chain is built from TRBV14 and TRBJ1-2; 7 nucleotides match TRBD1. Germline CDR1 SGHDN, CDR2 FVKESK. V trimming: 3 bases; J trimming: 2 bases; junction bases outside the gene matches: 12. The CDR3 length is 17 residues. CDR3 bases: TGTGCCAGCAGCCACCTGACAGGGATTGGGCCGAACTATGGCTACACCTTC. It codes for CASSHLTGIGPNYGYTF.

The chain recombines TRBV7-9 with TRBJ2-7; TRBD1 might be the D (7 bases). CDR3 size: 16 residues. Between the trimmed V and J ends, which lost 5 bases and 2 bases, there was a span of 19 bases. Germline V gene lookup returns CDR1 SEHNR and CDR2 FQNEAQ (reference sequence). The CDR3 here is CASSPGAGGSPYEQYF. For the CDR3, the DNA is TGTGCCAGCAGCCCAGGGGCAGGGGGGTCCCCCTACGAGCAGTACTTC.

The chain recombines TRBV19 with TRBJ2-5; maybe TRBD1 (5 bases). The CDR3 has 16 residues. Trimming stripped 0 bases from V and 5 bases from J, with 16 bases between. Germline V gene sequence: CDR1 LNHDA, CDR2 SQIVND (reference sequence). The CDR3 here is CASSIDQKGLRETQYF. Written as DNA, the CDR3 is TGTGCCAGTAGTATAGATCAGAAGGGGCTAAGGGAGACCCAGTACTTC.

The chain uses TRBV11-2 and TRBJ2-3, with 9 bases identical to TRBD1. The CDR3 contains 15 residues. The V gene end was trimmed by 5 bases and the J gene end by 2 bases; junction bases not matched to a gene: 5. The germline gives CDR1 SGHAT, CDR2 FQNNGV. This CDR3 reads CASSMGQGFTDTQYF. CDR3 in DNA: TGTGCCAGCAGCATGGGACAGGGATTCACAGATACGCAGTATTTT.

Only a few counts were recorded for this clone. The rearrangement uses TRBV25-1 and TRBJ1-4, with 11 bases identical to TRBD1. Germline trimming cut 8 bases from V and 0 bases from J; bases unmatched to any gene: 2. The CDR3 loop spans 15 amino acids. CDR1 and CDR2 from the germline V gene are MGHDK and SYGVNS. CDR3 DNA: TGTGCCAGCGGACAGGGGGCTGCAACTAATGAAAAACTGTTTTTT. Residues: CASGQGAATNEKLFF. The whole variable domain, filled in from reference TRBV25-1 and TRBJ1-4, reads EADIYQTPRYLVIGTGKKITLECSQTMGHDKMYWYQQDPGMELHLIHYSYGVNSTEKGDLSSESTVSRIRTEHFPLTLESARPSHTSQYLCASGQGAATNEKLFFGSGTQLSVL.

The J gene is TRBJ1-1, the V gene TRBV6-5; D not certain. V lost 7 bases and J lost 4, with 13 bases in between. The CDR3 consists of 13 residues. Germline CDR1 MNHEY, CDR2 SVGAGI. CDR3 nucleotides: TGTGCCAGCACCCTAAAGCGGGGCACTGAAGCTTTCTTT. Amino acid sequence: CASTLKRGTEAFF.

The chain links TRBV27 to TRBJ2-7; 9 nucleotides match TRBD1. Per germline, CDR1 MNHEY and CDR2 SMNVEV (reference sequence). This CDR3 has 15 amino acids. V shed 2 bases and J 4 bases; nucleotides not matched to a gene: 6. The CDR3 nucleotides read TGTGCCAGCAGTTTAACGGGACAGGGACCTTACGAGCAGTACTTC. Translating gives CASSLTGQGPYEQYF.

The rearrangement uses TRBV27 and TRBJ2-1, with D maybe TRBD2 (6 bases). The CDR3 sequence is 15 residues long. Deletions cut 4 bases from V and 0 bases from J, with 10 bases between. Germline lookup yields CDR1 MNHEY and CDR2 SMNVEV (reference sequence). In DNA form, the CDR3 reads TGTGCCAGCAGTTCTCGGGGGAGCTCCTACAATGAGCAGTTCTTC. It codes for CASSSRGSSYNEQFF.

The chain combines TRBV5-4 with TRBJ2-1, with 12 bases aligning to TRBD2. After removal of 3 bases from V and 6 bases from J, the junction contained 4 bases not matched to a gene. Per germline, CDR1 SGHNT and CDR2 YYREEE (reference sequence). The CDR3 extends over 15 amino acids. CDR3 in DNA: TGTGCCAGCAGCTCTAGCGGGGGGGCCTTCAATGAGCAGTTCTTC. Translated, it gives CASSSSGGAFNEQFF.

This clone was detected only once. This chain connects TRBV6-5 to TRBJ2-1; 9 nucleotides line up with TRBD1. The CDR3 spans 15 residues. With V trimmed by 6 bases and J by 3 bases, 6 bases remained unmatched. The germline gives CDR1 MNHEY, CDR2 SVGAGI. This CDR3 is CASRPGQGVYNEQFF. DNA of the CDR3: TGTGCCAGCAGGCCGGGACAGGGTGTCTACAATGAGCAGTTCTTC.

V usage is TRBV7-3 and J usage is TRBJ1-1, with D possibly TRBD1 on 5 matching bases. Germline V gene data show CDR1 as SGHTA and CDR2 as FQGTGA. V lost 4 bases and J lost 4, with 10 bases in between. The CDR3 totals 13 residues. DNA for the CDR3: TGTGCCAGCAGCTCATCGGGGGGCACTGAAGCTTTCTTT. Its protein product is CASSSSGGTEAFF. The variable domain in full, with the rest retrieved from reference TRBV7-3 and TRBJ1-1, is GAGVSQTPSNKVTEKGKYVELRCDPISGHTALYWYRQSLGQGPEFLIYFQGTGAADDSGLPNDRFFAVRPEGSVSTLKIQRTERGDSAVYLCASSSSGGTEAFFGQGTRLTVV.

The genes are TRBV4-1 and TRBJ2-3; the D gene is possibly TRBD2 (7 bases). CDR1 is MGHRA, CDR2 YSYEKL, per germline. This CDR3 has 15 residues. V lost 0 bases, J lost 5 bases, and 12 bases lay in between. CDR3 in amino acids: CASSQEGGGGDTQYF. The CDR3 coding sequence is TGCGCCAGCAGCCAAGAAGGGGGGGGTGGAGATACGCAGTATTTT.

The V gene is TRBV27, the J gene TRBJ2-7; 9 nucleotides line up with TRBD1. Germline V gives CDR1 MNHEY, CDR2 SMNVEV (reference sequence). The CDR3 totals 12 residues. The ends lost 5 bases at V and 7 bases at J; junction bases unmatched: 3. The CDR3 DNA sequence: TGTGCCAGCAGTACGACAGGGGGAGAGCAGTACTTC. It encodes CASSTTGGEQYF.

This chain connects TRBV30 to TRBJ2-7, with 9 positions matching TRBD1. CDR3 length: 14 amino acids. V trimming: 4 bases; J trimming: 2 bases; junction bases outside the gene matches: 6. Per germline, CDR1 GTSNPN and CDR2 SVGIG (reference sequence). In nucleotides, the CDR3 is TGTGCCTGGAACACCGGGACAGGGACCTACGAGCAGTACTTC. Protein: CAWNTGTGTYEQYF. Looking up the rest from reference TRBV30 and TRBJ2-7 gives the full variable domain: SQTIHQWPATLVQPVGSPLSLECTVEGTSNPNLYWYRQAAGRGLQLLFYSVGIGQISSEVPQNLSASRPQDRQFILSSKKLLLSDSGFYLCAWNTGTGTYEQYFGPGTRLTVT.

As for this clone: One end of the junction is discordant with germline, which a read error may explain. The sample holds other DNA sequences that translate to the same CDR3. This chain links TRBV6-5 with TRBJ1-6, with D unresolved. The CDR3 runs 16 residues. In germline, CDR1 is MNHEY, CDR2 SVGAGI. The CDR3 DNA sequence: TGTGCCAGCAGTTCGTCCTTTAACTCCTATAATTCGCCCCTCCACTTT. Translating gives CASSSSFNSYNSPLHF.

V and J are TRBV27 and TRBJ2-1; D is uncertain. CDR3 size: 13 residues. V was clipped by 5 bases and J by 10 bases, with 15 bases between them. Germline V gene data show CDR1 as MNHEY and CDR2 as SMNVEV (reference sequence). The CDR3 loop reads CASSDRLTREQFF. The CDR3 region has the DNA TGTGCCAGCAGTGATAGACTTACAAGGGAGCAGTTCTTC.

The chain is built from TRBV6-5 and TRBJ2-3; TRBD1 matches 7 bases. Trimming took 8 bases from V and 0 from J; bases not matched to a gene: 8. CDR3 length: 15 residues. CDR1 is MNHEY, CDR2 SVGAGI, per germline. The CDR3 sequence: CASANEDRSTDTQYF. The CDR3 DNA reads as TGTGCCAGCGCCAACGAGGACAGGAGCACAGATACGCAGTATTTT.

This clone was recorded only once. CDR3 residues: CASSWGGDYNEQFF. For the CDR3, the DNA is TGCGCCAGCAGCTGGGGGGGGGACTACAATGAGCAGTTCTTC. The V gene is TRBV5-1, the J gene TRBJ2-1, with 7 bases fitting TRBD2. The CDR3 has 14 amino acids. CDR1 SGHRS and CDR2 YFSETQ come from the germline V gene. V was pared by 3 bases and J by 3 bases, with 3 bases of the junction left unmatched.

The CDR3 nucleotides are TGTGCCAGTAGTTTCGGCTTCCAGGCTGGGACCCAGTACTTC. Translation: CASSFGFQAGTQYF. The gene calls are TRBV19 and TRBJ2-5; no clear D. Trimming took off 5 bases at V and 7 bases at J, with 17 bases between the two ends. In germline, CDR1 is LNHDA, CDR2 SQIVND (reference sequence). The CDR3 runs to 14 residues.